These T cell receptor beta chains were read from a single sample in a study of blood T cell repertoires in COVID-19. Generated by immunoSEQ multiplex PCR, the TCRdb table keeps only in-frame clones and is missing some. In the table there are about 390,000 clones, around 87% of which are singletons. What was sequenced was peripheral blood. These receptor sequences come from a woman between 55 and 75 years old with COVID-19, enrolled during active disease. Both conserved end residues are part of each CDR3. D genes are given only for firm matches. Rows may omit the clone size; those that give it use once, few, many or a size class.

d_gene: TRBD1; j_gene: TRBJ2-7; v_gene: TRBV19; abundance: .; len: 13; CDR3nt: TGTGCCAGTAGTAAGGGACAGCCCTACGAGCAGTACTTC; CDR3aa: CASSKGQPYEQYF
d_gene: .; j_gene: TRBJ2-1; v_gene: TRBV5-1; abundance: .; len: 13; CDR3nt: TGCGCCAGCAGCTTGAGAGCGTACAATGAGCAGTTCTTC; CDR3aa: CASSLRAYNEQFF
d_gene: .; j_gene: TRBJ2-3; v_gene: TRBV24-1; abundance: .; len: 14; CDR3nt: TGTGCCACCAGCGGCCCGGACTCTGGAGATACGCAGTATTTT; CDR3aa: CATSGPDSGDTQYF
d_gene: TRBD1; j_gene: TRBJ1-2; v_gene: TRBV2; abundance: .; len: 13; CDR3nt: TGTGCCAGCAGTGAAGCGCAGGGGGGTGGCTACACCTTC; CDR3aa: CASSEAQGGGYTF
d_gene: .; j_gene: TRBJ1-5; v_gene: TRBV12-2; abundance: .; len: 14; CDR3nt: TGTGCAAGTCGCCCAGGGGCGAGCAATCAGCCCCAGCATTTT; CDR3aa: CASRPGASNQPQHF
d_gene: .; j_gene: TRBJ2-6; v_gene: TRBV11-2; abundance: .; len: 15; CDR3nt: TGTGCCAGCAGCCCTAGTTACCCTGGGGCCAACGTCCTGACTTTC; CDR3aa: CASSPSYPGANVLTF
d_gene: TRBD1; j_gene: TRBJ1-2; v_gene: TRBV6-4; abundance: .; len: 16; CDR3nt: TGTGCCAGCAGGGGACAGGAACCGCCCTCAAACTATGGCTACACCTTC; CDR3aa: CASRGQEPPSNYGYTF
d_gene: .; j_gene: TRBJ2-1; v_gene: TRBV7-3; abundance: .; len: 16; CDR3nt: TGTGCCAGCAGCCTCAAAACTAGCTCCCTCCGCAATGAGCAGTTCTTC; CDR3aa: CASSLKTSSLRNEQFF
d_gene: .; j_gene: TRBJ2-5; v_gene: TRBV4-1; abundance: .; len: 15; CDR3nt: TGCGCCAGCAGCCAACTAATCGAGTACCAAGAGACCCAGTACTTC; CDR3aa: CASSQLIEYQETQYF
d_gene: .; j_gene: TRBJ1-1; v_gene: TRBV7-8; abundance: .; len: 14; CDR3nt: TGTGCCAGCAGCCCCAGGGCCCCGTTAGCTGAAGCTTTCTTT; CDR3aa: CASSPRAPLAEAFF
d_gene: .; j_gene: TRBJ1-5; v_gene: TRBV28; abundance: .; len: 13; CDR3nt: TGTGCCAGCACTGGACAGCTGAATCAGCCCCAGCATTTT; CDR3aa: CASTGQLNQPQHF
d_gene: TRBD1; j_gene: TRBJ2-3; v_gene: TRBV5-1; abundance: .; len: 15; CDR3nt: TGCGCCAGCAGCCGACAGGGGGCGGTTTCAGATACGCAGTATTTT; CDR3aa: CASSRQGAVSDTQYF
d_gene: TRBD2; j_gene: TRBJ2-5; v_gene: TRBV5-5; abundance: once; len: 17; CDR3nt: TGTGCCAGCAGCTTGCCTCCACTAGCGGGGGGCAGGGAGACCCAGTACTTC; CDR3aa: CASSLPPLAGGRETQYF